The sequence of this T cell receptor beta chain was determined in a study of blood T cell repertoires in COVID-19. Study-wide context: Specimens from acute and convalescent COVID-19 originated in the United States, Italy and Spain.

V lost 5 bases, J lost 3 bases, and 7 bases stayed unmatched. Germline CDR1 MNHEY, CDR2 SMNVEV (reference sequence). The length of the CDR3 is 16 residues. Per the study methods: The assay estimated nucleated cells by amplifying reference gene primers. TCRdb's copy holds only in-frame clones and misses some; the assay was immunoSEQ multiplex PCR. V, J and clone size derive from that table, while D and trimming were established from the DNA sequence. The repertoire holds hundreds of thousands of clones, more than 70% seen once, with around 11% in the top ten. The chain carries TRBV27 and TRBJ2-2; TRBD1 matches at 9 bases. The TCR originated in a young woman with COVID-19, enrolled during active disease. The sample consisted of peripheral blood. Here the CDR3 DNA reads TGTGCCAGCAGTCCGCGCCGGGACAGGGACACCGGGGAGCTGTTTTTT. Protein: CASSPRRDRDTGELFF.